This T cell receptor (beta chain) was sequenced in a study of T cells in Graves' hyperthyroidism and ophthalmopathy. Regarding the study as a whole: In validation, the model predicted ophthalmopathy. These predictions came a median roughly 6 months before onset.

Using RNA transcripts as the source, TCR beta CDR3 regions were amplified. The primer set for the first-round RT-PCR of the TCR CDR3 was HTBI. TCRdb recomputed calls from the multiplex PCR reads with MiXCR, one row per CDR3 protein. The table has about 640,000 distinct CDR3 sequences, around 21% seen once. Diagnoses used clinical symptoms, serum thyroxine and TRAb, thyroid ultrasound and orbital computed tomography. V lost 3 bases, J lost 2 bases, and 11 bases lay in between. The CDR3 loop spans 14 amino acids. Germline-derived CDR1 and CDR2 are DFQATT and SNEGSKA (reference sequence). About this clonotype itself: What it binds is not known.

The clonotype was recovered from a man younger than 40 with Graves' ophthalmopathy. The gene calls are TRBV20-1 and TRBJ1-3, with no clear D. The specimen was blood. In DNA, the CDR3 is TGCAGTGCTAGTCTGGGAAATACTGGAAACACCATATATTTT. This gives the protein CSASLGNTGNTIYF.